The 8 T cell receptor beta chains below were found in one sample sequenced in a study of tissue T cells after allogeneic stem cell transplantation. TCRdb keeps only in-frame clones here, not all; method: immunoSEQ multiplex PCR. The table has roughly 1,600 clones, 82% seen once. Steroid-refractory graft-versus-host disease after allogeneic hematopoietic cell transplant qualified adults for prospective research-autopsy enrollment. Sequences were derived from stomach tissue, sampled at autopsy. All receptors derive from an older male patient with steroid-refractory graft-versus-host disease after an allogeneic stem cell transplant. A subset of T cells may come from the graft donor.

V is TRBV7-6 and J is TRBJ2-1, with D uncertain. The CDR3 totals 11 residues. V was trimmed by 4 bases and J by 3 bases, leaving 1 base between them. Germline lookup yields CDR1 SGHVS and CDR2 FNYEAQ. As DNA, the CDR3 is TGTGCCAGCAGCTACTACAATGAGCAGTTCTTC. This gives the protein CASSYYNEQFF.

The V gene is TRBV9, the J gene TRBJ2-3; unclear D gene. Trimming left V 1 base short and J 2 bases short, with 11 bases between. The CDR3 is 15 amino acids. Germline values: CDR1 SGDLS, CDR2 YYNGEE. The CDR3 region has the DNA TGTGCCAGCAGCGTACGCGTGGGATCCACAGATACGCAGTATTTT. Translated: CASSVRVGSTDTQYF.

The chain has TRBV7-9 and TRBJ1-2, with TRBD1 matching over 8 bases. Germline V gives CDR1 SEHNR, CDR2 FQNEAQ (reference sequence). V shed 0 bases, J shed 7 bases, and the junction held 4 bases outside the gene matches. The CDR3 spans 14 residues. CDR3 nucleotides: TGTGCCAGCAGCTTAGCCGACGACAGGGGTGGCTACACCTTC. Its protein is CASSLADDRGGYTF. The variable domain in full, completed from reference TRBV7-9 and TRBJ1-2, reads DTGVSQNPRHKITKRGQNVTFRCDPISEHNRLYWYRQTLGQGPEFLTYFQNEAQLEKSRLLSDRFSAERPKGSFSTLEIQRTEQGDSAMYLCASSLADDRGGYTFGSGTRLTVV.

The chain carries TRBV9 and TRBJ1-1; TRBD1 matches 7 bases. Germline assignment: CDR1 SGDLS and CDR2 YYNGEE. This CDR3 is built from 15 residues. V shed 2 bases, J shed 4 bases, and the junction held 8 bases outside the gene matches. CDR3 sequence reads: CASSVQTGMSTEAFF. Here the CDR3 DNA reads TGTGCCAGCAGCGTTCAGACAGGGATGAGCACTGAAGCTTTCTTT.

The chain recombines TRBV28 with TRBJ1-6; possible D gene TRBD1, 5 bases. V lost 6 bases, J lost 11 bases, and 23 bases lay in between. CDR3 size: 16 residues. The germline CDR1 and CDR2 sequences are MDHEN and SYDVKM. The CDR3 protein is CASSRPGTTSLPPLHF. In nucleotides, the CDR3 is TGTGCCAGCAGCCGCCCCGGGACTACCTCCCTCCCACCCCTCCACTTT.

This clone was detected only once. The V and J genes are TRBV2 and TRBJ1-5; TRBD1 aligns across 7 bases. Germline CDR1 reads SNHLY; CDR2 reads FYNNEI. After removal of 6 bases from V and 7 bases from J, the junction contained 12 bases not matched to a gene. The CDR3 loop spans 15 amino acids. CDR3 bases: TGTGCCAGCAGCGTTACACAGGGGTCGTACCAGCCCCAGCATTTT. Protein sequence: CASSVTQGSYQPQHF.

The table lists this clone with a few counts. The chain links TRBV19 to TRBJ1-2; 9 bases line up with TRBD1. CDR1 LNHDA and CDR2 SQIVND come from the germline V gene (reference sequence). CDR3 length: 17 residues. V gave up 6 bases and J gave up 4 bases; unmatched junction bases: 15. The CDR3, as DNA: TGTGCCAGTAGGGGGTTAACAGGGGGCCACGCTGCCTATGGCTACACCTTC. Translation: CASRGLTGGHAAYGYTF.

The rearrangement joins TRBV28 to TRBJ2-1; 9 bases are shared with TRBD1. The CDR3 consists of 15 residues. Germline V CDR1 and CDR2: MDHEN, SYDVKM. The V segment lost 6 bases and the J segment 3 bases; nucleotides outside the gene matches: 6. CDR3 in DNA: TGTGCCAGCAGGGTACAGGGGGCGAACTACAATGAGCAGTTCTTC. Residues: CASRVQGANYNEQFF.